The T cell receptor (beta chain) described here comes from a study of blood T cell repertoires in COVID-19. Overall study: The samples span acute and convalescent COVID-19 from the United States, Italy and Spain. Nucleic acid was either cDNA or gDNA, and it came from T cells, B-cell-depleted T cells, or PBMCs.

Recruited during active infection, patients (from Seattle) were subsequently followed longitudinally. Trimming left V 4 bases short and J 2 bases short, with 11 bases between. The V gene's germline CDR1 is SGHTA and CDR2 FQGNSA. The CDR3 has 14 amino acids. In the original analysis: Amplification of reference gene primers provided the estimated nucleated cell counts. The table came from immunoSEQ multiplex PCR; TCRdb's copy has only in-frame clones and leaves some out. V and J calls and clone size are given by that table; D and trimming were obtained from the DNA. The sample holds about 200,000 clones; 75% to 90% are singletons and the top ten take approximately 8.4%.

Sequenced sample: peripheral blood. This sequence joins TRBV7-2 and TRBJ1-1; D might be TRBD1 (6 bases). The receptor was derived from a woman of 80 years or more with COVID-19, enrolled during active disease. The CDR3 region has the DNA TGTGCCAGCAGCTCCCGACAGGCCAACACTGAAGCTTTCTTT. Protein: CASSSRQANTEAFF.